This TCR beta chain was sequenced for a study of T-cell reconstitution after alpha-beta-depleted transplantation in children. This clonotype occurred a few times. Unique molecular identifiers were used to barcode this TCRbeta library. TCRdb passed the PCR reads through MiXCR, listing each CDR3 protein once. Of around 360,000 distinct CDR3 sequences in the sample, 10% are singletons; the top ten hold 2% to 3%. Per germline, CDR1 KGHSH and CDR2 LQKENI. Unmatched junction bases numbered 0, after V lost 0 bases and J lost 9 bases. The CDR3 contains 15 residues. The chain has TRBV18 and TRBJ2-1, with 15 bases identical to TRBD2. Sequencing was performed on PBMCs from the stem cell graft donor, taken from the stem cell graft. This TCR was recovered from a human donor who donated a stem cell graft to a child with acute lymphoblastic leukemia. CDR3 amino acids: CASSPPGLAGGEQFF. CDR3 coding DNA: TGTGCCAGCTCACCACCGGGACTAGCGGGAGGTGAGCAGTTCTTC.